The 21 T cell receptor beta chains presented below share a single source sample, sequenced in a study of T cell responses to AZD1222 COVID-19 vaccine (dated by TCRdb to the early 2020s). The time point tag for this specimen amounts to: baseline before first vaccination. Library generation was performed with the immunoSEQ multiplex PCR assay. TCRdb's version of the immuneACCESS table is confined to in-frame rearrangements and falls short of the full clone set. An unresolved V gene accounts for under half of the shortfall where checked; the remainder is of unknown origin. The sample data list under 200,000 clones, and just over 90% of these were observed just once. Approximately 4% of the sample rests with the top ten. The input for sequencing was peripheral blood, taken on day 0 of AZD1222 vaccination. These receptors all come from an adult in good health.

The chain couples TRBV6-5 to TRBJ1-2; D remains unclear. Germline V lookup: CDR1 MNHEY, CDR2 SVGAGI. Between the trimmed V and J ends, which lost 7 bases and 10 bases, there was a span of 22 bases. This CDR3 contains 14 residues. The CDR3 DNA reads TGTGCCAGCACCCCTGACCCCCTCCTTCGGCCCTACACCTTC. Its translation is CASTPDPLLRPYTF.

This clone was seen only once. This sequence joins TRBV15 and TRBJ2-7; 7 bases line up with TRBD1. The CDR3 totals 15 residues. Per the germline V gene, CDR1 is LNHNV and CDR2 is YYDKDF (reference sequence). With 1 base clipped from V and 5 bases from J, the junction kept 8 bases outside the gene matches. CDR3 nucleotides: TGTGCCACCAGCAGAGCCGAGACAGGGTTGAACGAGCAGTACTTC. It translates to CATSRAETGLNEQYF.

The chain joins TRBV20-1 to TRBJ1-2; 7 bases fit TRBD1. The J segment lost 4 bases and the V segment lost 3 bases, leaving 8 bases of the junction unmatched. This CDR3 region has 14 residues. CDR1 DFQATT and CDR2 SNEGSKA come from the germline V gene (reference sequence). The CDR3 DNA follows: TGCAGTGCTAGTTCGTACGGGGACAGCTATGGCTACACCTTC. As protein: CSASSYGDSYGYTF.

The chain links TRBV20-1 to TRBJ1-1; the match to TRBD1 covers 7 bases. Per the germline V gene, CDR1 is DFQATT and CDR2 is SNEGSKA (reference sequence). The V and J ends lost 4 bases and 9 bases, in that order; junction bases with no gene match: 5. This CDR3 spans 11 amino acids. The CDR3 nucleotides read TGCAGTGCTACGACAGGGATGAAAGCTTTCTTT. As protein: CSATTGMKAFF.

The genes are TRBV2 and TRBJ2-3; TRBD2 agrees at 7 bases. CDR1 and CDR2 from the germline V gene are SNHLY and FYNNEI. V was pared by 7 bases and J by 0 bases, with 7 bases of the junction left unmatched. The CDR3 sequence is 15 residues long. The CDR3 is CASNWGGTSTDTQYF. The CDR3 region has the DNA TGTGCCAGCAATTGGGGGGGAACTAGCACAGATACGCAGTATTTT.

The chain uses TRBV5-1 and TRBJ1-2, with 9 nucleotides matching TRBD1. Trimming at V came to 4 bases and at J to 4 bases, leaving 5 bases not matched to a gene. CDR1 and CDR2 (germline): SGHRS, YFSETQ. The CDR3 extends over 14 amino acids. CDR3: CASSGTGYAYGYTF. CDR3 nucleotide sequence: TGCGCCAGCAGCGGGACAGGGTATGCCTATGGCTACACCTTC.

The gene calls are TRBV7-8 and TRBJ1-2, with 9 bases matching TRBD1. CDR3 length: 17 residues. Germline V gives CDR1 SGHVS, CDR2 FQNEAQ. J gave up 4 bases and V 4 bases, and 13 bases lay outside the gene matches. The CDR3 region has the DNA TGTGCCAGCAGCTACCGGGACAGGGCTCTATCTTCCTATGGCTACACCTTC. Translation: CASSYRDRALSSYGYTF.

This chain connects TRBV5-4 to TRBJ1-2; 8 bases line up with TRBD1. This CDR3 region has 15 residues. Per germline, CDR1 SGHNT and CDR2 YYREEE (reference sequence). Trimming cost V 1 base and J 5 bases; bases outside gene matches: 7. CDR3 sequence: CASSLQGAGDYGYTF. The CDR3 region has the DNA TGTGCCAGCAGCTTGCAGGGGGCGGGGGATTATGGCTACACCTTC.

The chain employs TRBV2 and TRBJ1-5; D gene ambiguous. The CDR3 sequence is 14 residues long. From germline, CDR1 is SNHLY and CDR2 FYNNEI. Trimming removed 4 bases from V and 9 bases from J, with 16 bases in between. CDR3 in DNA: TGTGCCAGCAGTGTGGGCGGTGGACGTAGGCCCCAGCATTTT. As protein: CASSVGGGRRPQHF. The full variable domain, with the rest looked up from reference TRBV2 and TRBJ1-5, is EPEVTQTPSHQVTQMGQEVILRCVPISNHLYFYWYRQILGQKVEFLVSFYNNEISEKSEIFDDQFSVERPDGSNFTLKIRSTKLEDSAMYFCASSVGGGRRPQHFGDGTRLSIL.

The chain recombines TRBV9 with TRBJ1-2; D is undetermined. Trimming left V 4 bases short and J 6 bases short, with 13 bases between. In germline, CDR1 is SGDLS, CDR2 YYNGEE. The CDR3 has 13 amino acids. CDR3 coding DNA: TGTGCCAGCAGCTACCACTCATCGGATGGCTACACCTTC. Its protein product is CASSYHSSDGYTF.

This chain connects TRBV9 to TRBJ1-5; D call uncertain. CDR3 length: 15 amino acids. The germline V and J ends were trimmed by 0 bases and 8 bases, with 15 bases remaining between them. Germline V gene lookup returns CDR1 SGDLS and CDR2 YYNGEE. The CDR3 DNA is TGTGCCAGCAGCGTAGCTTGGTTTTCTGGGGAGCCCCAGCATTTT. This sequence encodes CASSVAWFSGEPQHF.

The chain links TRBV4-1 to TRBJ2-7, with a tentative D call TRBD1 (6 bases). The CDR3 spans 16 residues. The ends were cut back, 0 bases at V and 0 bases at J, with 12 bases in the middle. Per the germline V gene, CDR1 is MGHRA and CDR2 is YSYEKL. The CDR3 is CASSQEAGQSSYEQYF. The CDR3 region has the DNA TGCGCCAGCAGCCAAGAGGCTGGACAGAGCTCCTACGAGCAGTACTTC.

V gene TRBV19 combines with J gene TRBJ2-1, with 9 bases that match TRBD2. In germline, CDR1 is LNHDA, CDR2 SQIVND (reference sequence). V lost 2 bases, J lost 2 bases, and 4 bases stayed unmatched. This CDR3 is 16 amino acids long. The CDR3 DNA reads TGTGCCAGTAGTATAACGAGCGGGGGGCCCTACAATGAGCAGTTCTTC. Protein sequence: CASSITSGGPYNEQFF.

The chain links TRBV6-2 or TRBV6-3 to TRBJ1-5, with TRBD1 identical over 9 bases. Germline V gene data show CDR1 as MNHEY and CDR2 as SVGEGT. The CDR3 runs to 16 residues. V lost 5 bases to trimming and J lost 2 bases; unmatched junction nucleotides: 7. The CDR3 nucleotides read TGTGCCAGCAGTCGGGACAGGGCAGCGGGCAATCAGCCCCAGCATTTT. This gives the protein CASSRDRAAGNQPQHF.

V usage is TRBV7-2 and J usage is TRBJ1-6, with D hard to call. This CDR3 region has 16 residues. CDR1 is SGHTA, CDR2 FQGNSA, per germline. Trimming left V 4 bases short and J 7 bases short, with 17 bases between. The CDR3 DNA is TGTGCCAGCAGCTCTAAGCGAACGGTGGACAATTCACCCCTCCACTTT. Protein product: CASSSKRTVDNSPLHF.

CDR3 sequence (DNA): TGTGCCAGCAGGATAGGTCCGGAAAAACTGTTTTTT. It codes for CASRIGPEKLFF. The chain carries TRBV28 and TRBJ1-4; no clear D gene. Germline-derived CDR1 and CDR2 are MDHEN and SYDVKM. V dropped 6 bases and J dropped 8 bases, with 10 bases sitting between them. The CDR3 is 12 amino acids.

This chain joins TRBV18 and TRBJ2-7, with TRBD1 as a possible D gene (5 bases). The CDR3 covers 13 residues. Germline V gives CDR1 KGHSH, CDR2 LQKENI. Trimming took off 3 bases at V and 3 bases at J, with 9 bases between the two ends. Here the CDR3 reads CASSPDTNYEQYF. The CDR3 DNA reads as TGTGCCAGCTCACCGGACACAAACTACGAGCAGTACTTC.

The chain carries TRBV12-3 or TRBV12-4 and TRBJ1-2; 8 bases map to TRBD1. The CDR3 sequence is 12 residues long. Trimming took 5 bases from V and 7 from J; bases not matched to a gene: 3. CDR3 nucleotides: TGTGCCAGCAGTCAGGGGGCCGGTGGCTACACCTTC. It is translated as CASSQGAGGYTF.

The chain has TRBV5-1 and TRBJ1-3, with D possibly TRBD1 on 6 matching bases. The CDR3 contains 14 residues. Trimming stripped 4 bases from V and 1 base from J, with 9 bases between. From germline, CDR1 is SGHRS and CDR2 YFSETQ. The CDR3 is CASSPGHSGNTIYF. CDR3 in DNA: TGCGCCAGCAGCCCGGGACATTCTGGAAACACCATATATTTT.

This chain links TRBV7-9 with TRBJ1-5; no definite D call. Germline V gene sequence: CDR1 SEHNR, CDR2 FQNEAQ (reference sequence). V shed 11 bases and J shed 1 base, with 12 bases lying between them. The CDR3 runs 13 residues. The CDR3 loop is CALANLSNQPQHF. CDR3 coding DNA: TGTGCCCTGGCGAATCTAAGCAATCAGCCCCAGCATTTT. Full variable domain (remainder filled in from reference TRBV7-9 and TRBJ1-5): DTGVSQNPRHKITKRGQNVTFRCDPISEHNRLYWYRQTLGQGPEFLTYFQNEAQLEKSRLLSDRFSAERPKGSFSTLEIQRTEQGDSAMYLCALANLSNQPQHFGDGTRLSIL.

The V call is TRBV2, the J call TRBJ1-2; a possible D gene is TRBD1 (5 bases). CDR1 SNHLY and CDR2 FYNNEI come from the germline V gene. Between the trimmed V and J ends, which lost 4 bases and 5 bases, there was a span of 11 bases. This CDR3 is built from 13 residues. The CDR3 reads CASSGGRDYGYTF. Here the CDR3 DNA reads TGTGCCAGCAGTGGTGGCAGGGATTATGGCTACACCTTC. Supplemented by reference TRBV2 and TRBJ1-2, the full variable domain reads EPEVTQTPSHQVTQMGQEVILRCVPISNHLYFYWYRQILGQKVEFLVSFYNNEISEKSEIFDDQFSVERPDGSNFTLKIRSTKLEDSAMYFCASSGGRDYGYTFGSGTRLTVV.